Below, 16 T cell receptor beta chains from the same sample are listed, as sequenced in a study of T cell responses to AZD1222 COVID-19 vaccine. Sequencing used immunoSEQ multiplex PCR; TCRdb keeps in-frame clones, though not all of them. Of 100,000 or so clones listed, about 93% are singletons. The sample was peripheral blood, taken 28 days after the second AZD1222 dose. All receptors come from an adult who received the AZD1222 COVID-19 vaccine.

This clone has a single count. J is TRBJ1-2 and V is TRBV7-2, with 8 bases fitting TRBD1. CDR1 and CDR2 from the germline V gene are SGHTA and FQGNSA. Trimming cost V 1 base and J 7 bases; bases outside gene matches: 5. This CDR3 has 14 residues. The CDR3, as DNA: TGTGCCAGCAGCTTAGAAAGGACAGGGACTGGCTACACCTTC. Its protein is CASSLERTGTGYTF.

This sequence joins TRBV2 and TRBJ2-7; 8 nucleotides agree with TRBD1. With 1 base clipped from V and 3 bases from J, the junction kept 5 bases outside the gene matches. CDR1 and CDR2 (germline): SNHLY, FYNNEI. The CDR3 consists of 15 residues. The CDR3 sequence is CASSEEGQGNYEQYF. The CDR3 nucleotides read TGTGCCAGCAGTGAAGAAGGACAGGGAAACTACGAGCAGTACTTC. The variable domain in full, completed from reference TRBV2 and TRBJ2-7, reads EPEVTQTPSHQVTQMGQEVILRCVPISNHLYFYWYRQILGQKVEFLVSFYNNEISEKSEIFDDQFSVERPDGSNFTLKIRSTKLEDSAMYFCASSEEGQGNYEQYFGPGTRLTVT.

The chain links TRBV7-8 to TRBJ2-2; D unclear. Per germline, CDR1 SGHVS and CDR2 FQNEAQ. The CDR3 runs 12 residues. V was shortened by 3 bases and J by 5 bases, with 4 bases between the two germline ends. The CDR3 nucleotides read TGTGCCAGCAGCTTGGGTACCGGGGAGCTGTTTTTT. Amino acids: CASSLGTGELFF.

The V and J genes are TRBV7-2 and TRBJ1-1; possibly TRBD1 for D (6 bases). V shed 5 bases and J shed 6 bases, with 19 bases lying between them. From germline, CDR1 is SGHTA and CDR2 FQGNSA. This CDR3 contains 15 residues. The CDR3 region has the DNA TGTGCCAGCAGCCTGATGACAGGTGGTGCTGCTGAAGCTTTCTTT. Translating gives CASSLMTGGAAEAFF.

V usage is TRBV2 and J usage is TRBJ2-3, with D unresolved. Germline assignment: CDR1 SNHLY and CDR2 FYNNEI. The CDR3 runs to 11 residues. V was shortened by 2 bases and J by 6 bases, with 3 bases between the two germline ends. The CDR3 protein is CASSERDTQYF. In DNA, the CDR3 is TGTGCCAGCAGTGAACGTGATACGCAGTATTTT.

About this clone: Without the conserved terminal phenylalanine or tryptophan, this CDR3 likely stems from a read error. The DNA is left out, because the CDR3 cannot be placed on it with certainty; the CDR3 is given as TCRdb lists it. The CDR3 reads CASSIGGKGTLIHL. The rearrangement uses TRBV19 and TRBJ2-3; the table's D call TRBD2 went unverified against the DNA. CDR1 and CDR2 (germline): LNHDA, SQIVND (reference sequence). Including both end residues, the CDR3 is 14 amino acids long.

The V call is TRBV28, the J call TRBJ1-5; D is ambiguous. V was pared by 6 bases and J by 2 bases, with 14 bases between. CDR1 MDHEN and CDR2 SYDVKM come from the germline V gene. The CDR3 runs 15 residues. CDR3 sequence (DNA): TGTGCCAGCAGCATTGCGGGGAATGGCAATCAGCCCCAGCATTTT. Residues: CASSIAGNGNQPQHF. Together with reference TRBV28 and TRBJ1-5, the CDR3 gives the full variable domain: DVKVTQSSRYLVKRTGEKVFLECVQDMDHENMFWYRQDPGLGLRLIYFSYDVKMKEKGDIPEGYSVSREKKERFSLILESASTNQTSMYLCASSIAGNGNQPQHFGDGTRLSIL.

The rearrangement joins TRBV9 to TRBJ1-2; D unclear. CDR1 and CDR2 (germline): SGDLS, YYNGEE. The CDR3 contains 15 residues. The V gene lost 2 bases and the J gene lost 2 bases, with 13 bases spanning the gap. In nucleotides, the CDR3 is TGTGCCAGCAGCGTTACAGTCGACTGGAACTATGGCTACACCTTC. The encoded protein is CASSVTVDWNYGYTF.

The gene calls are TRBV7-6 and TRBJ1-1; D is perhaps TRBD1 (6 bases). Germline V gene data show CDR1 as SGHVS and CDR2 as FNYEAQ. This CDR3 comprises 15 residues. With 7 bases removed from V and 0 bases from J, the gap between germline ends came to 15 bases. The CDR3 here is CASTSEGGMNTEAFF. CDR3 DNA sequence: TGTGCCAGCACCTCTGAGGGGGGCATGAACACTGAAGCTTTCTTT.

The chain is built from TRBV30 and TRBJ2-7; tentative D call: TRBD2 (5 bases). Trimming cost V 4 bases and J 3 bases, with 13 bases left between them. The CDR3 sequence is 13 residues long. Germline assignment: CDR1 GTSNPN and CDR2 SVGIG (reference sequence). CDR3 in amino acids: CAWTWELGYEQYF. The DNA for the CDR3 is TGTGCCTGGACCTGGGAGCTCGGCTACGAGCAGTACTTC.

DNA for the CDR3: TGTGCCAGCAGGAGGGGGGACCGGGACACTAATTCACCCCTCCACTTT. This encodes CASRRGDRDTNSPLHF. The chain has TRBV2 and TRBJ1-6; possible D gene TRBD1, 6 bases. V lost 6 bases and J lost 6, with 18 bases in between. The V gene's germline CDR1 is SNHLY and CDR2 FYNNEI. CDR3 length equals 16 residues.

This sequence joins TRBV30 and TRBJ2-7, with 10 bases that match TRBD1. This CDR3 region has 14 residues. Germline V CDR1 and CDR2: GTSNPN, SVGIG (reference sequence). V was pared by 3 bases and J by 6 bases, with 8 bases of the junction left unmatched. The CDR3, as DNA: TGTGCCTGGAGCCCGGGGACAGGGGCGCGCGAGCAGTACTTC. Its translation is CAWSPGTGAREQYF.

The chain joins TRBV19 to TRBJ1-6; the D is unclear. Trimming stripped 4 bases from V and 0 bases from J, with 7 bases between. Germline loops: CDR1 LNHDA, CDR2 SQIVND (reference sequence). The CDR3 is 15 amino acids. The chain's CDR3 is CASSTHFSYNSPLHF. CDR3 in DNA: TGTGCCAGTAGTACCCACTTCTCCTATAATTCACCCCTCCACTTT.

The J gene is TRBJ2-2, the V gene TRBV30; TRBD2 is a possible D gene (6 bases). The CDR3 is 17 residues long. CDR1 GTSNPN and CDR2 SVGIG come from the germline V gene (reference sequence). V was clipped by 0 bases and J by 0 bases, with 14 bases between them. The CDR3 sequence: CAWSVRGLAPNTGELFF. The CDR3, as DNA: TGTGCCTGGAGTGTACGAGGGCTAGCGCCGAACACCGGGGAGCTGTTTTTT.

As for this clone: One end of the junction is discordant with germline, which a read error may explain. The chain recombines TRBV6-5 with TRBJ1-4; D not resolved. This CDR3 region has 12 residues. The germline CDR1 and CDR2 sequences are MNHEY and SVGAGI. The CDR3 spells CASSSKRALSAF. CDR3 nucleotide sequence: TGTGCCAGCAGTTCAAAAAGGGCATTGAGCGCCTTT.

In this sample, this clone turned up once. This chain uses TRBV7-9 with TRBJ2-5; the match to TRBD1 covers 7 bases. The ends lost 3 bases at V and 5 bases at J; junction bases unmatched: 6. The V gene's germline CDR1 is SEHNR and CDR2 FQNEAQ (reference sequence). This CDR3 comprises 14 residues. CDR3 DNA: TGTGCCAGCAGCTTGGTGACAGGGTTGGAGACCCAGTACTTC. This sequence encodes CASSLVTGLETQYF.